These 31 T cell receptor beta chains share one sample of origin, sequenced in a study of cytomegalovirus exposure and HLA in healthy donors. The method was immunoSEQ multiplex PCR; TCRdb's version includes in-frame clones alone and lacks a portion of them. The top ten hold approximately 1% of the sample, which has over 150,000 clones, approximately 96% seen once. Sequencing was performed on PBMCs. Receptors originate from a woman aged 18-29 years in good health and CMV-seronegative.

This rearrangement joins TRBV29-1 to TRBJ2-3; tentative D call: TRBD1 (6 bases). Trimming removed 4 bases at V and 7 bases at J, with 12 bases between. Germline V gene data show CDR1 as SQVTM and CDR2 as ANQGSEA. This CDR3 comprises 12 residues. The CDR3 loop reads CSVGLGGHTQYF. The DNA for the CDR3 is TGCAGCGTTGGGTTAGGGGGACATACGCAGTATTTT.

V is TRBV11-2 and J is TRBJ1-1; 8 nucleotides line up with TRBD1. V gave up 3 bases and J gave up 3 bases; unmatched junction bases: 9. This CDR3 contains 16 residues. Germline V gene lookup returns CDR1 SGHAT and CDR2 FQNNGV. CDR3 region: CASSLQGARLDTEAFF. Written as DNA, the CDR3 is TGTGCCAGCAGCTTGCAGGGGGCTAGGTTGGACACTGAAGCTTTCTTT. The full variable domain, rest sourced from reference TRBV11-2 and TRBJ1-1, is EAGVAQSPRYKIIEKRQSVAFWCNPISGHATLYWYQQILGQGPKLLIQFQNNGVVDDSQLPKDRFSAERLKGVDSTLKIQPAKLEDSAVYLCASSLQGARLDTEAFFGQGTRLTVV.

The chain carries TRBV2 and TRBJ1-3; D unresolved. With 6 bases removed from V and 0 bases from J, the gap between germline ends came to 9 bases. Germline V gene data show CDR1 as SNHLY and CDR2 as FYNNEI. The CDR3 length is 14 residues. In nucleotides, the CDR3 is TGTGCCAGCAGCGCGCACTACTCTGGAAACACCATATATTTT. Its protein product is CASSAHYSGNTIYF.

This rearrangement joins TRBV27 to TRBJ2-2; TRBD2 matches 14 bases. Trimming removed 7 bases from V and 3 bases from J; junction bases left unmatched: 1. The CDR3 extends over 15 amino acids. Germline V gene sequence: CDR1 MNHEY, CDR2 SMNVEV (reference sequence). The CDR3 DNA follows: TGTGCCAGCAAGGGACTAGCGGGGGACACCGGGGAGCTGTTTTTT. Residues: CASKGLAGDTGELFF.

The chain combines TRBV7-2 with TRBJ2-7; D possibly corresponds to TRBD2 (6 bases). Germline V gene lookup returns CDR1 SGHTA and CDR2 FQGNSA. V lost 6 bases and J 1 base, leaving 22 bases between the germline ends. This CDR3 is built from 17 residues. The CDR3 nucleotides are TGTGCCAGCAGTCTGGGACTGGGTGGGAAGGGGTCCTACGAGCAGTACTTC. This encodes CASSLGLGGKGSYEQYF. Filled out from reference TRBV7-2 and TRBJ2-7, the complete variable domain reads GAGVSQSPSNKVTEKGKDVELRCDPISGHTALYWYRQSLGQGLEFLIYFQGNSAPDKSGLPSDRFSAERTGGSVSTLTIQRTQQEDSAVYLCASSLGLGGKGSYEQYFGPGTRLTVT.

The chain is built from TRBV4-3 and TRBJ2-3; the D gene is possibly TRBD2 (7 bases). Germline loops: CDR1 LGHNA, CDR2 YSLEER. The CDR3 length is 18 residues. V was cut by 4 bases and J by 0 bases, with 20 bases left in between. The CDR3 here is CASSPGDYRPRSTDTQYF. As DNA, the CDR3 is TGCGCCAGCAGCCCAGGGGACTACCGACCCCGTAGCACAGATACGCAGTATTTT.

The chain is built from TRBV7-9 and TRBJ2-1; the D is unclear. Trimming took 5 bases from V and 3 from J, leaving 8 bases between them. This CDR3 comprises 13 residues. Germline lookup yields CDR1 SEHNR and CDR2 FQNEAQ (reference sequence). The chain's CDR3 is CASSPPLYNEQFF. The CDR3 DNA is TGTGCCAGCAGCCCCCCTCTCTACAATGAGCAGTTCTTC.

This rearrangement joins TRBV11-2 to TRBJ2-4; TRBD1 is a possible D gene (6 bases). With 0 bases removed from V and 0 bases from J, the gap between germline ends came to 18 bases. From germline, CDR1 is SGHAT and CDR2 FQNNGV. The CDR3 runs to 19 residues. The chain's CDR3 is CASSLDQGQGGIAKNIQYF. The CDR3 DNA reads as TGTGCCAGCAGCTTAGATCAGGGCCAAGGGGGAATAGCCAAAAACATTCAGTACTTC.

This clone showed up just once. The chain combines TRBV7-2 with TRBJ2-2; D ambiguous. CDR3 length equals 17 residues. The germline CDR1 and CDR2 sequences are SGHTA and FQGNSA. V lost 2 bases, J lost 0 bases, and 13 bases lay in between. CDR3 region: CASSLHPERTNTGELFF. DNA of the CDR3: TGTGCCAGCAGCTTACATCCGGAGAGAACGAACACCGGGGAGCTGTTTTTT.

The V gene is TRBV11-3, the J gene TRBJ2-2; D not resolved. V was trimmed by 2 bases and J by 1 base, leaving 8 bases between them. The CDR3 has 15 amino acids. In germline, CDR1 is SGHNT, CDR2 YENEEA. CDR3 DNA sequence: TGTGCCAGCAGCTTACACCGACAGAACACCGGGGAGCTGTTTTTT. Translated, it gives CASSLHRQNTGELFF.

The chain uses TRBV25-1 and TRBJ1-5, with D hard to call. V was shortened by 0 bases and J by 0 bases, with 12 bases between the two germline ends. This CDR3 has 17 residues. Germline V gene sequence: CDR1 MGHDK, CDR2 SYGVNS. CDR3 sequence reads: CASSEYIDIYSNQPQHF. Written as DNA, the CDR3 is TGTGCCAGCAGTGAATATATCGACATTTATAGCAATCAGCCCCAGCATTTT.

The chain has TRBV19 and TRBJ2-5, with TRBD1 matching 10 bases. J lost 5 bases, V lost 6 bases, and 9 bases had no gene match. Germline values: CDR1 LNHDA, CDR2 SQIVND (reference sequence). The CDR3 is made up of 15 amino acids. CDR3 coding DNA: TGTGCCAGTAGGGACAGGGGGGCCGCCGGGGAGACCCAGTACTTC. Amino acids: CASRDRGAAGETQYF.

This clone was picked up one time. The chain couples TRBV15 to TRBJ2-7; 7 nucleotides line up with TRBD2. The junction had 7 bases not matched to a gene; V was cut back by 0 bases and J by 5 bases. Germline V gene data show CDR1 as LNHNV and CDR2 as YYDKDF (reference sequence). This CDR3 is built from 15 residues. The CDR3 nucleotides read TGTGCCACCAGCAGAGAAGCGGGGTACAGAGACGAGCAGTACTTC. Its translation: CATSREAGYRDEQYF.

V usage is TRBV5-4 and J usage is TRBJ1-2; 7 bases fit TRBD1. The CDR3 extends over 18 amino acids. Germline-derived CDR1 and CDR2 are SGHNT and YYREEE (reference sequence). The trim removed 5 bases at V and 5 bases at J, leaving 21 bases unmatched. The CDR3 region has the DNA TGTGCCAGCAGACCCGGGGGAGTGGAGGGGGCATTGATTTATGGCTACACCTTC. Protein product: CASRPGGVEGALIYGYTF.

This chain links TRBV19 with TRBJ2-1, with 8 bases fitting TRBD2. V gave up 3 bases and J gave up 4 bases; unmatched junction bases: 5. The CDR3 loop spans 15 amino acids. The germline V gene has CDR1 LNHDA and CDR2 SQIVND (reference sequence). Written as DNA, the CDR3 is TGTGCCAGTAGTATCGGGGGGGCCTTGTACAATGAGCAGTTCTTC. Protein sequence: CASSIGGALYNEQFF.

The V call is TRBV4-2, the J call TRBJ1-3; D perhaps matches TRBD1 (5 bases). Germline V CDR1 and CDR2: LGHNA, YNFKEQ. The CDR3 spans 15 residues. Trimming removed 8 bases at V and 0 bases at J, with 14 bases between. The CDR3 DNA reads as TGTGCCAGCCGCGGGACTTCGGGCTCTGGAAACACCATATATTTT. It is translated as CASRGTSGSGNTIYF.

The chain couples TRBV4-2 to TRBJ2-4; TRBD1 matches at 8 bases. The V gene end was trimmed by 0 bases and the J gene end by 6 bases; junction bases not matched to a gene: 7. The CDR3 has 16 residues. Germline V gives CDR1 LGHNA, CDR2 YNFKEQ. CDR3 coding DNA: TGTGCCAGCAGCCAAGAGGGGTCAGGGGGCGTAAACATTCAGTACTTC. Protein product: CASSQEGSGGVNIQYF.

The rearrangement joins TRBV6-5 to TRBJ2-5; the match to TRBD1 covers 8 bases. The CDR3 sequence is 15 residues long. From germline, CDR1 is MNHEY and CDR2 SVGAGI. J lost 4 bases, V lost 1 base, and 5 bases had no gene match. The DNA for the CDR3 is TGTGCCAGCAGTTACTTAGGGACAGGAGGAGAGACCCAGTACTTC. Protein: CASSYLGTGGETQYF.

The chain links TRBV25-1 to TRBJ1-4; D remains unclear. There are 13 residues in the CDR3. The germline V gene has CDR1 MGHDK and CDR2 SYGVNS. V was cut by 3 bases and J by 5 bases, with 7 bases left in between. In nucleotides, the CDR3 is TGTGCCAGCAGTGACAGAAAGAATGAAAAACTGTTTTTT. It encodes CASSDRKNEKLFF.

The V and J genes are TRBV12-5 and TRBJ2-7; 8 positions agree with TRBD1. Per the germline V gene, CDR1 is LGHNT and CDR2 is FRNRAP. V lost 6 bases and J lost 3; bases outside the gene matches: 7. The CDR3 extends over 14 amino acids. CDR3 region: CASGARTGSYEQYF. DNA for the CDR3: TGTGCTAGTGGAGCACGGACAGGGAGCTACGAGCAGTACTTC. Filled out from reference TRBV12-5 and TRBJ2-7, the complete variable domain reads DARVTQTPRHKVTEMGQEVTMRCQPILGHNTVFWYRQTMMQGLELLAYFRNRAPLDDSGMPKDRFSAEMPDATLATLKIQPSEPRDSAVYFCASGARTGSYEQYFGPGTRLTVT.

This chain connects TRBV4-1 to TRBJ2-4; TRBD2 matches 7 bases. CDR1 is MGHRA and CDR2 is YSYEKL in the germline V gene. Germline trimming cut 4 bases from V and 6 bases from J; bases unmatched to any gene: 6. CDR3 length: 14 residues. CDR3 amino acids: CASSPAREGNIQYF. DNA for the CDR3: TGCGCCAGCAGCCCTGCCAGGGAGGGAAACATTCAGTACTTC.

Here the CDR3 reads CASHRTAGWYPEAFF. Written as DNA, the CDR3 is TGTGCCAGCCATAGGACGGCAGGGTGGTATCCTGAAGCTTTCTTT. The chain employs TRBV27 and TRBJ1-1, with TRBD1 as a possible D gene (5 bases). Germline V gives CDR1 MNHEY, CDR2 SMNVEV (reference sequence). V was cut by 8 bases and J by 6 bases, with 22 bases left in between. The CDR3 contains 15 residues.

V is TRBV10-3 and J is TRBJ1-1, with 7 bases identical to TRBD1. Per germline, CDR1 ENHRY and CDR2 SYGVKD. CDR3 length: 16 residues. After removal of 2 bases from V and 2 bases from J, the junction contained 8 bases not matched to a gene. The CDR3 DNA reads TGTGCCATCAGTGAGCCATCTGGACAGGATAACACTGAAGCTTTCTTT. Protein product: CAISEPSGQDNTEAFF.

The CDR3 bases are TGCGCCAGCAGCCAAGCTGGGACAGGGACTAACTATGGCTACACCTTC. Residues: CASSQAGTGTNYGYTF. The genes are TRBV4-1 and TRBJ1-2; 9 bases align to TRBD1. V shed 1 base, J shed 0 bases, and the junction held 3 bases outside the gene matches. The CDR3 has 16 amino acids. The germline V gene has CDR1 MGHRA and CDR2 YSYEKL.

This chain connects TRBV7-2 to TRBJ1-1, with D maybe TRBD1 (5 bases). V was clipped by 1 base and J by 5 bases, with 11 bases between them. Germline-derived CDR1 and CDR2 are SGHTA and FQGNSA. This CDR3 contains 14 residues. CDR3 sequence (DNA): TGTGCCAGCAGCTTAGGGGGGGGTGAAACTGAAGCTTTCTTT. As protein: CASSLGGGETEAFF. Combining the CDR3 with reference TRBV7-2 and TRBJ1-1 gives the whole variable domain GAGVSQSPSNKVTEKGKDVELRCDPISGHTALYWYRQSLGQGLEFLIYFQGNSAPDKSGLPSDRFSAERTGGSVSTLTIQRTQQEDSAVYLCASSLGGGETEAFFGQGTRLTVV.

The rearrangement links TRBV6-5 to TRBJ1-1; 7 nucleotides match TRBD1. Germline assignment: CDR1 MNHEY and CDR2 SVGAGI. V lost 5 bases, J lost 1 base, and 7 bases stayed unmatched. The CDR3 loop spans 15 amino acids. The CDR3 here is CASSPTGAPNTEAFF. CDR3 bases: TGTGCCAGCAGTCCAACAGGGGCCCCGAACACTGAAGCTTTCTTT.

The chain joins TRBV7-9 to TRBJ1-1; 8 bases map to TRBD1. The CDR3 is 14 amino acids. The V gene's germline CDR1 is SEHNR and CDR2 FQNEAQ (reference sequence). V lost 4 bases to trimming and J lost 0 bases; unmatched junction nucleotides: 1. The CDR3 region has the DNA TGTGCCAGCAGCTCGGACAGGGTGAACACTGAAGCTTTCTTT. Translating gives CASSSDRVNTEAFF.

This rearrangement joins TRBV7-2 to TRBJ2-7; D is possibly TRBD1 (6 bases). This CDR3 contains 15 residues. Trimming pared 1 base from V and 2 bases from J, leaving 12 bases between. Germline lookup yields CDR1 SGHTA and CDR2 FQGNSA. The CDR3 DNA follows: TGTGCCAGCAGCTTAGATTACAGGGCCGCCTACGAGCAGTACTTC. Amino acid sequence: CASSLDYRAAYEQYF.

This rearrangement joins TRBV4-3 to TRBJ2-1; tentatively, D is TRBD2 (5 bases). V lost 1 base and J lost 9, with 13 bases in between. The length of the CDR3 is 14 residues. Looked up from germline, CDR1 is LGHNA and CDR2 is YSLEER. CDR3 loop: CASSQGPAAGEQFF. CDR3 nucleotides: TGCGCCAGCAGCCAAGGGCCGGCCGCGGGTGAGCAGTTCTTC.

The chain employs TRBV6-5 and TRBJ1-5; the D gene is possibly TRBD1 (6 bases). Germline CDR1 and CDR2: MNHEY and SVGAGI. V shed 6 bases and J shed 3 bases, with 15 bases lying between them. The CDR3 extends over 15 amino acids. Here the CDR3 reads CASSPTRTVNQPQHF. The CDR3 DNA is TGTGCCAGCAGCCCTACCAGGACAGTCAATCAGCCCCAGCATTTT.

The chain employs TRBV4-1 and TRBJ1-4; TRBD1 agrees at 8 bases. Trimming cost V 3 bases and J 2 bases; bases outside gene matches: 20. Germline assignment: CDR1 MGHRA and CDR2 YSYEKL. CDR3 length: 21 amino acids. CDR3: CASSHWLIGAGGKWTNEKLFF. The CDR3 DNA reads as TGCGCCAGCAGCCACTGGTTAATTGGGGCAGGGGGCAAATGGACTAATGAAAAACTGTTTTTT.